The sequence of this TCR beta chain was determined in a study of blood T cell repertoires in COVID-19. On the study more broadly: PBMCs, B-cell-depleted T cells, or T cells provided the cDNA or gDNA that made up the material.

Libraries were prepared by immunoSEQ multiplex PCR; TCRdb keeps only in-frame clonotypes and omits some of them. The sample gives about 72,000 clones, less than 95% of which show up once; around 4.5% is in the top ten. J lost 4 bases, V lost 3 bases, and 5 bases had no gene match. The CDR3 covers 15 residues. The germline gives CDR1 SGHRS, CDR2 YFSETQ. Sequenced material: peripheral blood. The chain carries TRBV5-1 and TRBJ2-2; TRBD1 agrees at 8 bases. The source of this sequence is a woman in her sixties or seventies with active COVID-19. CDR3: CASSYRTGSTGELFF. CDR3 nucleotide sequence: TGCGCCAGCAGCTATAGGACAGGGAGCACCGGGGAGCTGTTTTTT.